The 22 T cell receptor beta chains below were found in one sample sequenced in a study of T-cell memory formation after mild COVID-19. TCRdb independently ran MiXCR on the 5' RACE reads; one entry per CDR3 protein. The table has roughly 510,000 distinct CDR3 sequences, 15% to 20% seen once. Sequenced input: PBMCs or a T cell subset sorted from them (not recorded which). The receptors were sampled from an adult woman who had mild COVID-19 (a few samples of this study predate the infection). Cell type and time point are not known.

The V call is TRBV6-6, the J call TRBJ2-1, with a weak D call TRBD2 (6 bases). The CDR3 is 12 amino acids. Looked up from germline, CDR1 is MNHNY and CDR2 is SVGAGI (reference sequence). V shed 0 bases and J shed 15 bases, with 12 bases lying between them. CDR3: CASSYSGTRGFF. The CDR3 region has the DNA TGTGCCAGCAGTTACTCGGGGACTCGAGGGTTCTTC.

This clonotype was observed a few times. This rearrangement joins TRBV12-3 or TRBV12-4 to TRBJ2-3; D gene unclear. This CDR3 region has 12 residues. V was clipped by 3 bases and J by 6 bases, with 7 bases between them. CDR3 sequence (DNA): TGTGCCAGCAGTTTCTTCGTGGATACGCAGTATTTT. Translated: CASSFFVDTQYF.

In this sample, this clonotype turned up a few times. The chain carries TRBV27 and TRBJ1-1; D uncertain. The CDR3 covers 15 residues. Trimming cost V 0 bases and J 4 bases, with 12 bases left between them. The germline V gene has CDR1 MNHEY and CDR2 SMNVEV (reference sequence). The CDR3 spells CASSLSEPSVTEAFF. For the CDR3, the DNA is TGTGCCAGCAGTTTATCGGAACCTTCAGTCACTGAAGCTTTCTTT.

V usage is TRBV6-5 and J usage is TRBJ1-4; 7 positions agree with TRBD1. This CDR3 region has 14 residues. J gave up 5 bases and V 5 bases, and 5 bases lay outside the gene matches. Germline V gives CDR1 MNHEY, CDR2 SVGAGI. The CDR3 DNA is TGTGCCAGCAGTGTTACAGGGGAGAATGAAAAACTGTTTTTT. Amino acid sequence: CASSVTGENEKLFF.

In this sample, this clonotype turned up many times. The chain joins TRBV19 to TRBJ2-1; 7 bases are a match to TRBD1. The V and J ends lost 4 bases and 8 bases, in that order; junction bases with no gene match: 5. Germline V lookup: CDR1 LNHDA, CDR2 SQIVND (reference sequence). The CDR3 loop spans 13 amino acids. CDR3 in DNA: TGTGCCAGTAGTAAAACAGGGGTTGATGAGCAGTTCTTC. It codes for CASSKTGVDEQFF.

V is TRBV20-1 and J is TRBJ1-5; possible D gene TRBD1, 6 bases. CDR1 is DFQATT, CDR2 SNEGSKA, per germline (reference sequence). The CDR3 consists of 15 residues. V was pared by 3 bases and J by 6 bases, with 18 bases between. The CDR3 nucleotides are TGCAGTGCTAGCCCCACGGGGGCGGTGGGTCAGCCCCAGCATTTT. Its translation: CSASPTGAVGQPQHF.

This clonotype was seen a single time. This chain connects TRBV20-1 to TRBJ2-3; TRBD2 matches 7 bases. The CDR3 totals 14 residues. Germline assignment: CDR1 DFQATT and CDR2 SNEGSKA (reference sequence). J lost 1 base, V lost 2 bases, and 3 bases had no gene match. CDR3 sequence: CSARSRGGTDTQYF. As DNA, the CDR3 is TGCAGTGCTAGATCCCGGGGGGGCACAGATACGCAGTATTTT.

The V and J genes are TRBV30 and TRBJ2-6; D is ambiguous. Between the trimmed V and J ends, which lost 3 bases and 0 bases, there was a span of 3 bases. Germline V gives CDR1 GTSNPN, CDR2 SVGIG (reference sequence). The length of the CDR3 is 13 residues. DNA for the CDR3: TGTGCCTGGAGGGTCTCTGGGGCCAACGTCCTGACTTTC. Translated: CAWRVSGANVLTF. The full variable domain, rest sourced from reference TRBV30 and TRBJ2-6, is SQTIHQWPATLVQPVGSPLSLECTVEGTSNPNLYWYRQAAGRGLQLLFYSVGIGQISSEVPQNLSASRPQDRQFILSSKKLLLSDSGFYLCAWRVSGANVLTFGAGSRLTVL.

The chain recombines TRBV6-5 with TRBJ1-5; TRBD1 is a possible D gene (6 bases). This CDR3 spans 14 amino acids. In germline, CDR1 is MNHEY, CDR2 SVGAGI. Trimming pared 1 base from V and 7 bases from J, leaving 11 bases between. CDR3 bases: TGTGCCAGCAGTTACTTAGCAGGGGACCAGCCCCAGCATTTT. Translation gives CASSYLAGDQPQHF.

The chain couples TRBV5-4 to TRBJ2-1, with TRBD2 identical over 7 bases. In germline, CDR1 is SGHNT, CDR2 YYREEE (reference sequence). The CDR3 extends over 14 amino acids. The V gene end was trimmed by 2 bases and the J gene end by 8 bases; junction bases not matched to a gene: 7. The CDR3 loop is CASSFVAGTDEQFF. The CDR3 nucleotides read TGTGCCAGCAGCTTTGTAGCGGGCACAGATGAGCAGTTCTTC. Using reference TRBV5-4 and TRBJ2-1 for the parts outside the CDR3, the full variable domain is ETGVTQSPTHLIKTRGQQVTLRCSSQSGHNTVSWYQQALGQGPQFIFQYYREEENGRGNFPPRFSGLQFPNYSSELNVNALELDDSALYLCASSFVAGTDEQFFGPGTRLTVL.

This chain uses TRBV7-8 with TRBJ1-1; 8 positions agree with TRBD1. CDR1 and CDR2 (germline): SGHVS, FQNEAQ. This CDR3 is 15 amino acids long. V lost 5 bases to trimming and J lost 1 base; unmatched junction nucleotides: 6. This CDR3 is CASSLRGLENTEAFF. CDR3 coding DNA: TGTGCCAGCAGCCTCAGGGGGCTGGAGAACACTGAAGCTTTCTTT.

The chain couples TRBV29-1 to TRBJ1-1; the D gene is possibly TRBD1 (5 bases). V lost 7 bases to trimming and J lost 0 bases, with 15 bases between them. The CDR3 runs to 14 residues. Germline CDR1 is SQVTM and CDR2 is ANQGSEA. CDR3 nucleotide sequence: TGCAGCGGTACGAGGGGACTACTGAACACTGAAGCTTTCTTT. Its protein is CSGTRGLLNTEAFF.

V gene TRBV20-1 combines with J gene TRBJ2-7, with D perhaps matching TRBD1 (7 bases). There are 12 residues in the CDR3. Germline CDR1 reads DFQATT; CDR2 reads SNEGSKA (reference sequence). The V and J ends lost 0 bases and 7 bases respectively, with 10 bases between them. The CDR3 loop is CSAREQGREQYF. CDR3 coding DNA: TGCAGTGCTAGAGAACAGGGGAGGGAGCAGTACTTC.

The table lists this clonotype with a few counts. The CDR3 sequence is CASSEPRVDYGYTF. DNA of the CDR3: TGTGCCAGCAGCGAGCCGAGGGTTGACTATGGCTACACCTTC. This chain connects TRBV5-8 to TRBJ1-2; no reliable D call. Trimming shortened V by 4 bases and J by 3 bases, and 13 bases separated the two germline ends. The CDR3 runs to 14 residues. The germline V gene encodes CDR1 SGHTS and CDR2 YDEGEE.

The sample holds many counts of this clonotype. The chain carries TRBV5-1 and TRBJ1-1; perhaps TRBD1 as D (6 bases). V lost 4 bases, J lost 4 bases, and 14 bases lay in between. Germline V CDR1 and CDR2: SGHRS, YFSETQ. The CDR3 is 14 residues long. In nucleotides, the CDR3 is TGCGCCAGCAGCCCCAATCTAGGGGGCACTGAAGCTTTCTTT. Translating it yields CASSPNLGGTEAFF.

The chain is built from TRBV20-1 and TRBJ2-1; 9 bases line up with TRBD2. V lost 6 bases and J lost 9; bases outside the gene matches: 12. Germline values: CDR1 DFQATT, CDR2 SNEGSKA (reference sequence). The CDR3 runs to 14 residues. DNA for the CDR3: TGCAGTGCCCAGGCAGGAGCGGGGGGATTTGAGCAGTTCTTC. Translation: CSAQAGAGGFEQFF.

This clonotype was seen more than once but under ten times. The genes are TRBV6-4 and TRBJ2-3; D is ambiguous. The CDR3 has 16 amino acids. The V end lost 3 bases, the J end lost 4 bases, and 17 bases lay between the germline ends. Per germline, CDR1 MRHNA and CDR2 SNTAGT. The CDR3 here is CASSEATTWAPDTQYF. CDR3 nucleotide sequence: TGTGCCAGCAGTGAGGCTACGACCTGGGCACCAGATACGCAGTATTTT.

V gene TRBV20-1 combines with J gene TRBJ2-7, with 13 positions matching TRBD2. The CDR3 is 14 residues long. CDR1 and CDR2 (germline): DFQATT, SNEGSKA (reference sequence). Germline trimming cut 6 bases from V and 6 bases from J; bases unmatched to any gene: 8. Here the CDR3 reads CSAITGTSGTEQYF. CDR3 in DNA: TGCAGTGCAATCACCGGGACTAGCGGGACCGAGCAGTACTTC.

This clonotype has ten or more counts. Here the CDR3 reads CASTPLPGTGELFF. The CDR3 DNA reads TGTGCCAGCACCCCTTTGCCGGGGACCGGGGAGCTGTTTTTT. This chain uses TRBV5-5 with TRBJ2-2, with D possibly being TRBD2 (5 bases). V dropped 6 bases and J dropped 5 bases, with 14 bases sitting between them. The CDR3 consists of 14 residues. Germline V gene data show CDR1 as SGHKS and CDR2 as YYEKEE (reference sequence).

The gene calls are TRBV3-1 and TRBJ1-1, with D perhaps TRBD1 (6 bases). Per germline, CDR1 LGHDT and CDR2 YNNKEL (reference sequence). Trimming removed 2 bases from V and 3 bases from J, with 10 bases in between. The CDR3 is 14 amino acids. The CDR3 DNA reads as TGTGCCAGCAGCCAATACGACAGGCACACTGAAGCTTTCTTT. Protein product: CASSQYDRHTEAFF.

In its sample, this clonotype was seen a few times. The chain employs TRBV5-1 and TRBJ2-7; D may be TRBD2 (6 bases). The germline CDR1 and CDR2 sequences are SGHRS and YFSETQ. Trimming removed 4 bases at V and 1 base at J, with 18 bases between. The CDR3 runs 16 residues. The CDR3 DNA reads TGCGCCAGCAGCGTGGTCGGCACGGGAGTTTCCTACGAGCAGTACTTC. This sequence encodes CASSVVGTGVSYEQYF. Full variable domain (missing parts from reference TRBV5-1 and TRBJ2-7): KAGVTQTPRYLIKTRGQQVTLSCSPISGHRSVSWYQQTPGQGLQFLFEYFSETQRNKGNFPGRFSGRQFSNSRSEMNVSTLELGDSALYLCASSVVGTGVSYEQYFGPGTRLTVT.

This clonotype was seen only a few times. This chain links TRBV11-2 with TRBJ2-7; D uncertain. CDR3 length: 15 residues. CDR1 is SGHAT, CDR2 FQNNGV, per germline. Trimming removed 5 bases at V and 2 bases at J, with 16 bases between. DNA for the CDR3: TGTGCCAGCAGCCCCAATCGTGGACGGACCTACGAGCAGTACTTC. It codes for CASSPNRGRTYEQYF.